This TCR beta chain was obtained from a study of Ad26.COV2.S vaccination and SARS-CoV-2 variants. Treatment in this sample: approximately 18 received Ad26.COV2.S at low or high dose, single or two shots; about 5 received placebo; per-sample allocation not given. Sampling took place 63 days after the first vaccine or placebo injection. CDR1 is SGHAT and CDR2 is FQNNGV in the germline V gene. The CDR3 is made up of 14 amino acids. Trimming left V 1 base short and J 6 bases short, with 9 bases between. The protocol was immunoSEQ multiplex PCR, while the TCRdb copy is restricted to in-frame clones and leaves out a portion. The top ten hold less than 3.5% of the sample, which has about 280,000 clones, around 87% seen once.

The sequencing used peripheral blood, collected in a trial of Ad26.COV2.S vaccine versus placebo. The receptor was isolated from a person between 18 and 60 years old who received the Ad26.COV2.S COVID-19 vaccine or a placebo. The chain employs TRBV11-2 and TRBJ2-2; D is uncertain. CDR3 sequence: CASSLVRRPGELFF. The CDR3 nucleotides read TGTGCCAGCAGCTTAGTTCGCCGTCCCGGGGAGCTGTTTTTT.